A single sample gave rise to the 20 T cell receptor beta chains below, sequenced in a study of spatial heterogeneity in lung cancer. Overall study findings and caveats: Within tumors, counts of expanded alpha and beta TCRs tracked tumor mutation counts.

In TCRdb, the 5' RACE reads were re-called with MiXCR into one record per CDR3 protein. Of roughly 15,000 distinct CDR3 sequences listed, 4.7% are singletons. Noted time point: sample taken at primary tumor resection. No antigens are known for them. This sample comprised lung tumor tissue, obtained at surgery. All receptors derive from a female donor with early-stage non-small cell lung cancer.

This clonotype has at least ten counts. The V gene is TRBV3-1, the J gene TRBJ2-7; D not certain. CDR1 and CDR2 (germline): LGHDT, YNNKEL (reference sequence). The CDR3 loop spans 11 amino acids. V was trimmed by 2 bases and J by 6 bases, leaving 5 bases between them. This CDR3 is CASSQLGEQYF. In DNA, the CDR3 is TGTGCCAGCAGCCAATTAGGCGAGCAGTACTTC.

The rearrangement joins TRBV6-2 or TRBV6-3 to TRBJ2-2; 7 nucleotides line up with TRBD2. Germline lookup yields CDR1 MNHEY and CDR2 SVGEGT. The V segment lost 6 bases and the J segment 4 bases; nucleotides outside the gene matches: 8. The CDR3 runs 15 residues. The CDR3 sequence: CASREAGRGTGELFF. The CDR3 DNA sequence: TGTGCCAGCAGGGAAGCGGGGAGGGGCACCGGGGAGCTGTTTTTT.

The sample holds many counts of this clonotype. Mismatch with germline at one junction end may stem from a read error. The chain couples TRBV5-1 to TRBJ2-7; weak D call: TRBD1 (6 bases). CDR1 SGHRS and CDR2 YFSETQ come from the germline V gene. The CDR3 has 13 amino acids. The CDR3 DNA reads TGCGCCAGCAGTTTGGACAGTCTCTACGAGCAGTACTTC. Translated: CASSLDSLYEQYF. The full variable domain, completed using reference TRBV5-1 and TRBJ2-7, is KAGVTQTPRYLIKTRGQQVTLSCSPISGHRSVSWYQQTPGQGLQFLFEYFSETQRNKGNFPGRFSGRQFSNSRSEMNVSTLELGDSALYLCASSLDSLYEQYFGPGTRLTVT.

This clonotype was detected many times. The CDR3 is CASSWGLAGGFYNEQFF. The CDR3 coding sequence is TGTGCCAGCAGTTGGGGACTAGCGGGGGGTTTTTACAATGAGCAGTTCTTC. The V and J genes are TRBV6-5 and TRBJ2-1; TRBD2 agrees at 15 bases. J lost 4 bases, V lost 4 bases, and 5 bases had no gene match. This CDR3 is built from 17 residues. Germline CDR1 is MNHEY and CDR2 is SVGAGI.

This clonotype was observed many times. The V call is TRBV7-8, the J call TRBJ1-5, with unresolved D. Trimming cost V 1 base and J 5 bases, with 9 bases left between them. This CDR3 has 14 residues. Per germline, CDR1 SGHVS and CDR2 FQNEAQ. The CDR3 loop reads CASSLGGEHQPQHF. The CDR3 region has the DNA TGTGCCAGCAGCTTAGGGGGAGAGCATCAGCCCCAGCATTTT.

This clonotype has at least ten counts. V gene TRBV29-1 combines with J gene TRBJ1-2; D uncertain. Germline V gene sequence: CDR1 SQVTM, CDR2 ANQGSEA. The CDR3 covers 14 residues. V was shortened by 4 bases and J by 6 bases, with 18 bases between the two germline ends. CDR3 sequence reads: CSVVLMQEVNGYTF. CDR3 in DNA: TGCAGCGTTGTTTTGATGCAAGAGGTAAATGGCTACACCTTC.

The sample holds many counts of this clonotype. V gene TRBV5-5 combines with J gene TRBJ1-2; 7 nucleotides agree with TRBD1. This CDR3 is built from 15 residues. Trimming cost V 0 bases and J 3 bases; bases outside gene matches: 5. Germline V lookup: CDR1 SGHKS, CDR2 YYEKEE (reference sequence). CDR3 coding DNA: TGTGCCAGCAGCTTGGCGCCGGGACAGTACTATGGCTACACCTTC. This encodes CASSLAPGQYYGYTF.

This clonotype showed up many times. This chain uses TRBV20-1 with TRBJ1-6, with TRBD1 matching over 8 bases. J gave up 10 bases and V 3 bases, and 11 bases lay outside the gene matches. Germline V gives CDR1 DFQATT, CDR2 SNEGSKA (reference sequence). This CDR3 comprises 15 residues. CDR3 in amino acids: CSASVSGGSQSPLHF. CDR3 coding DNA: TGCAGTGCTAGCGTATCAGGGGGCAGCCAGTCACCCCTCCACTTT.

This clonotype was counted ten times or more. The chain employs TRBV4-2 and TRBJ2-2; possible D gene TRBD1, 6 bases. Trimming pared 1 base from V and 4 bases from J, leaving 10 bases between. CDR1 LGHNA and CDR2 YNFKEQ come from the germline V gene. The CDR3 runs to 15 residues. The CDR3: CASSQVLGGTGELFF. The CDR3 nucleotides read TGTGCCAGCAGCCAAGTGTTAGGGGGCACCGGGGAGCTGTTTTTT.

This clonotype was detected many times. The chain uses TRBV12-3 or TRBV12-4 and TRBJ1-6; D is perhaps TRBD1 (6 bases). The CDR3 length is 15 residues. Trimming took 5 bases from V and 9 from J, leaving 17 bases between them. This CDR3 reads CASSPVRGLFSPLHF. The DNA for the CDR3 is TGTGCCAGCAGTCCAGTGCGGGGGCTGTTTTCACCCCTCCACTTT.

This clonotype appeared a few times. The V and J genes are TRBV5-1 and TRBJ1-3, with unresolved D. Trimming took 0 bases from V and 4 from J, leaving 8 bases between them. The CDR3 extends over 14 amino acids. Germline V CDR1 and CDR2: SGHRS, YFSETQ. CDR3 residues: CASSLGELGNTIYF. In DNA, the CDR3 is TGCGCCAGCAGCTTGGGGGAACTCGGAAACACCATATATTTT.

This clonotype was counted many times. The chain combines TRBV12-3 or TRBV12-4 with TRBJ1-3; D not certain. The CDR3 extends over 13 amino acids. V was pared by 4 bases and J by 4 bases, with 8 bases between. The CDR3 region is CASSWAGGNTIYF. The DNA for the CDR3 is TGTGCCAGCAGTTGGGCAGGCGGAAACACCATATATTTT.

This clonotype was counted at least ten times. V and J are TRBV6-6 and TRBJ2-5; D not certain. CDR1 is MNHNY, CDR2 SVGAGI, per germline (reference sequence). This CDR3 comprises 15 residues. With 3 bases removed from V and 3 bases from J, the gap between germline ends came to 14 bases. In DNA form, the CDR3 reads TGTGCCAGCAGTTATATGGCTTCTCCAAAAGAGACCCAGTACTTC. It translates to CASSYMASPKETQYF.

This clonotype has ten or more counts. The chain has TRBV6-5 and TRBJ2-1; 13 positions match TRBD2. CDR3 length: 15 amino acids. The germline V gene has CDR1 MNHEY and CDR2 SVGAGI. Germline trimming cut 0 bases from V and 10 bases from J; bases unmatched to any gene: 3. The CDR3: CASSYSWTSGGEQFF. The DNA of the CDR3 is TGTGCCAGCAGTTACTCGTGGACTAGCGGGGGAGAGCAGTTCTTC.

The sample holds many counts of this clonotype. In nucleotides, the CDR3 is TGTGCCAGCAGCTTCGGTAACATGAACACTGAAGCTTTCTTT. Residues: CASSFGNMNTEAFF. This sequence joins TRBV5-6 and TRBJ1-1; D gene uncertain. Germline V lookup: CDR1 SGHDT, CDR2 YYEEEE. Trimming stripped 2 bases from V and 0 bases from J, with 8 bases between. The CDR3 contains 14 residues.

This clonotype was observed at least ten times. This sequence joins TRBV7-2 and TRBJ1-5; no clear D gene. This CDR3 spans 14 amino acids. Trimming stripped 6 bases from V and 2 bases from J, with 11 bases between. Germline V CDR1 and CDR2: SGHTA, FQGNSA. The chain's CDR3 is CASSPSKGNQPQHF. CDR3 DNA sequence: TGTGCCAGCAGTCCGTCTAAAGGCAATCAGCCCCAGCATTTT. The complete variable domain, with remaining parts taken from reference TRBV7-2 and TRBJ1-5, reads GAGVSQSPSNKVTEKGKDVELRCDPISGHTALYWYRQSLGQGLEFLIYFQGNSAPDKSGLPSDRFSAERTGGSVSTLTIQRTQQEDSAVYLCASSPSKGNQPQHFGDGTRLSIL.

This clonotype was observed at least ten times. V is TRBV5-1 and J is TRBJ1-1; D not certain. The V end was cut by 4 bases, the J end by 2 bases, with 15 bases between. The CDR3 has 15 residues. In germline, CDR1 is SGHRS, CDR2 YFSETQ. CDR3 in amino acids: CASSDRRSLNTEAFF. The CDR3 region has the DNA TGCGCCAGCAGCGACCGCAGGTCCTTAAACACTGAAGCTTTCTTT. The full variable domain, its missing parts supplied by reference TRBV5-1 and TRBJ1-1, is KAGVTQTPRYLIKTRGQQVTLSCSPISGHRSVSWYQQTPGQGLQFLFEYFSETQRNKGNFPGRFSGRQFSNSRSEMNVSTLELGDSALYLCASSDRRSLNTEAFFGQGTRLTVV.

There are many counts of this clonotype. The CDR3 reads CSAPGQGDPEQYF. The CDR3 DNA reads TGCAGTGCTCCGGGACAGGGGGACCCGGAGCAGTACTTC. The chain has TRBV20-1 and TRBJ2-7, with 11 bases that match TRBD1. V lost 5 bases to trimming and J lost 7 bases; unmatched junction nucleotides: 7. The CDR3 is 13 amino acids. Germline-derived CDR1 and CDR2 are DFQATT and SNEGSKA (reference sequence).

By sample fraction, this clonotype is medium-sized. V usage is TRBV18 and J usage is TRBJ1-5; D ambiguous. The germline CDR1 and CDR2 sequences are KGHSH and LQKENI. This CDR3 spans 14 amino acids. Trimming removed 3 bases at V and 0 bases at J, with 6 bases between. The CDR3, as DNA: TGTGCCAGCTCACCGCAGTATAGCAATCAGCCCCAGCATTTT. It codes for CASSPQYSNQPQHF.

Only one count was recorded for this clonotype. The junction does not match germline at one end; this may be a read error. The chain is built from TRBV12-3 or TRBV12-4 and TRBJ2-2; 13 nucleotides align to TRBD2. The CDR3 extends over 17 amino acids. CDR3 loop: CASSSITSGGGTRELFF. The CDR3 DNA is TGTGCCAGCAGTTCGATTACTAGCGGGGGGGGCACCCGGGAGCTGTTTTTT.